The clone carrying this T cell receptor beta chain qualifies as large. What it recognizes is unknown. This specimen belongs to a study of vaccination effects on CD4 cells after COVID-19. Libraries were prepared by immunoSEQ multiplex PCR; TCRdb keeps only in-frame clonotypes and omits some of them. The sample yields 15,000 to 20,000 clones, under 85% seen once. Ahead of sequencing, the ViraFEST assay grew antigen-specific CD4+ T cells using viral peptide pools. CD4+ T cell isolation took place after approximately 11 days of culture. Convalescent patients had PCR-confirmed SARS-CoV-2 infection between March and December 2020. Each person got two doses of an mRNA SARS-CoV-2 vaccine, BNT162b2 or mRNA-1273. Each well held about 2 million PBMC cultured with about 9.9 ug/ml peptides and about 10 IU/ml IL-2. A half-volume exchange with IL-2 medium occurred on days 3 and 7. V was trimmed by 0 bases and J by 7 bases, leaving 21 bases between them. The CDR3 loop spans 17 amino acids. The V gene's germline CDR1 is SGHNT and CDR2 YYREEE (reference sequence).

The rearrangement uses TRBV5-4 and TRBJ2-3, with D uncertain. Sequencing was performed on CD4+ T cells from PBMCs cultured with SARS-CoV-2 spike peptides, taken after COVID-19 vaccination. The clonotype originates from a human donor who had a prior SARS-CoV-2 infection. The CDR3 region is CASSLGQTISLMHTQYF. The CDR3 nucleotides are TGTGCCAGCAGCTTGGGCCAAACTATCTCATTGATGCATACGCAGTATTTT.